These 30 T cell receptor beta chains originate from one sample sequenced in a study of shared T cell receptors in the human thymus. Repertoires were generated with immunoSEQ multiplex PCR, while TCRdb's copy carries only in-frame clones and drops some. This sample carries tens of thousands of clones, more than 90% of them seen once, and the ten largest clones take around 0.035%. The sequencing input was thymocytes. The receptors derive from a human donor.

This rearrangement joins TRBV29-1 to TRBJ2-7; D ambiguous. CDR3 length: 13 amino acids. V was pared by 7 bases and J by 5 bases, with 18 bases between. Germline V gene lookup returns CDR1 SQVTM and CDR2 ANQGSEA. The CDR3 loop reads CSALNWGLHEQYF. For the CDR3, the DNA is TGCAGCGCTCTGAACTGGGGATTGCACGAGCAGTACTTC.

The V and J genes are TRBV19 and TRBJ1-1, with D perhaps TRBD1 (5 bases). Trimming stripped 5 bases from V and 6 bases from J, with 22 bases between. The CDR3 has 16 residues. CDR1 is LNHDA and CDR2 is SQIVND in the germline V gene (reference sequence). For the CDR3, the DNA is TGTGCCAGTAGTTTAAGGAGGGAGGGGAGCGGGGCTGAAGCTTTCTTT. This translates into CASSLRREGSGAEAFF. The complete variable domain, with remaining parts taken from reference TRBV19 and TRBJ1-1, reads DGGITQSPKYLFRKEGQNVTLSCEQNLNHDAMYWYRQDPGQGLRLIYYSQIVNDFQKGDIAEGYSVSREKKESFPLTVTSAQKNPTAFYLCASSLRREGSGAEAFFGQGTRLTVV.

This chain joins TRBV21-1 and TRBJ1-2; TRBD1, the D gene given by the table, was not confirmed from the DNA. TRBV21-1 is shown as a pseudogene. The CDR3 covers 15 residues. CDR3 amino acids: CASSPRQGGRDGYTF. The CDR3 region has the DNA TGTGCCAGCAGCCCTCGACAGGGGGGAAGGGATGGCTACACCTTC.

There are a few counts of this clone. The chain uses TRBV20-1 and TRBJ1-1; TRBD1 matches at 9 bases. Germline trimming cut 3 bases from V and 11 bases from J; bases unmatched to any gene: 4. Germline V gene sequence: CDR1 DFQATT, CDR2 SNEGSKA (reference sequence). This CDR3 contains 11 residues. The DNA of the CDR3 is TGCAGTGCTAGGGGACAGGGATCCGCTTTCTTT. Protein sequence: CSARGQGSAFF.

The chain employs TRBV29-1 and TRBJ1-2; TRBD1 might be the D (6 bases). In germline, CDR1 is SQVTM, CDR2 ANQGSEA. The CDR3 extends over 14 amino acids. Trimming pared 4 bases from V and 1 base from J, leaving 13 bases between. For the CDR3, the DNA is TGCAGCGTTGCGGGGGCGGAGGGTAACTATGGCTACACCTTC. This sequence encodes CSVAGAEGNYGYTF.

The V call is TRBV2, the J call TRBJ2-3; D gene unclear. Trimming took off 8 bases at V and 2 bases at J, with 20 bases between the two ends. The CDR3 runs to 16 residues. CDR1 is SNHLY and CDR2 is FYNNEI in the germline V gene. CDR3 sequence reads: CASSQVEAGPTDTQYF. The CDR3 coding sequence is TGTGCCAGCTCCCAAGTTGAGGCAGGACCCACAGATACGCAGTATTTT.

The chain couples TRBV5-4 to TRBJ1-1, with 7 bases that match TRBD1. CDR1 and CDR2 from the germline V gene are SGHNT and YYREEE (reference sequence). The trim removed 4 bases at V and 6 bases at J, leaving 3 bases unmatched. The CDR3 has 12 amino acids. This CDR3 is CASSDTGAEAFF. The CDR3, as DNA: TGTGCCAGCAGCGATACAGGGGCTGAAGCTTTCTTT. The full variable domain, its missing parts supplied by reference TRBV5-4 and TRBJ1-1, is ETGVTQSPTHLIKTRGQQVTLRCSSQSGHNTVSWYQQALGQGPQFIFQYYREEENGRGNFPPRFSGLQFPNYSSELNVNALELDDSALYLCASSDTGAEAFFGQGTRLTVV.

This clone was recorded once. The genes are TRBV28 and TRBJ2-7; 8 bases align to TRBD1. CDR1 is MDHEN, CDR2 SYDVKM, per germline. This CDR3 has 15 residues. V was clipped by 6 bases and J by 4 bases; unmatched bases: 11. CDR3: CASSRKSGQVYEQYF. The CDR3 nucleotides read TGTGCCAGCAGCCGGAAATCGGGACAGGTATACGAGCAGTACTTC.

CDR3 nucleotides: TGCGCCAGCAGCCAAGAACTTATCACTAGGACTAGCGGGGGACGATACAATGAGCAGTTCTTC. It is translated as CASSQELITRTSGGRYNEQFF. V gene TRBV4-3 combines with J gene TRBJ2-1, with 13 bases aligning to TRBD2. The CDR3 contains 21 residues. V dropped 0 bases and J dropped 4; count of bases not matched to a gene: 15. Germline V lookup: CDR1 LGHNA, CDR2 YSLEER.

This chain joins TRBV5-1 and TRBJ2-7; D is perhaps TRBD2 (5 bases). Between the trimmed V and J ends, which lost 6 bases and 0 bases, there was a span of 22 bases. The CDR3 is 17 amino acids. The V gene's germline CDR1 is SGHRS and CDR2 YFSETQ. The CDR3 here is CASTAREKGPDSYEQYF. Written as DNA, the CDR3 is TGCGCCAGCACCGCCCGGGAAAAAGGGCCCGACTCCTACGAGCAGTACTTC.

This sequence joins TRBV6-5 and TRBJ2-7; a possible D gene is TRBD1 (5 bases). The CDR3 has 16 amino acids. With 2 bases removed from V and 3 bases from J, the gap between germline ends came to 17 bases. Germline V gene sequence: CDR1 MNHEY, CDR2 SVGAGI. The CDR3 spells CASSYGTYGHNYEQYF. The DNA of the CDR3 is TGTGCCAGCAGTTACGGAACCTACGGACATAACTACGAGCAGTACTTC.

The V gene is TRBV19, the J gene TRBJ1-1; D gene uncertain. The CDR3 consists of 15 residues. Trimming removed 3 bases from V and 6 bases from J, with 17 bases in between. CDR1 LNHDA and CDR2 SQIVND come from the germline V gene (reference sequence). The CDR3 DNA is TGTGCCAGTAGTATTGGTCGGGTTGGTGGGGCTGAAGCTTTCTTT. Protein product: CASSIGRVGGAEAFF.

V usage is TRBV9 and J usage is TRBJ2-1; the D gene is possibly TRBD2 (5 bases). This CDR3 is built from 15 residues. Germline V gene lookup returns CDR1 SGDLS and CDR2 YYNGEE. V was trimmed by 0 bases and J by 8 bases, leaving 15 bases between them. CDR3 in amino acids: CASSVDLDYFYEQFF. The CDR3 DNA sequence: TGTGCCAGCAGCGTAGACCTCGACTATTTCTATGAGCAGTTCTTC.

The J gene is TRBJ1-3, the V gene TRBV6-6; D remains unclear. Per the germline V gene, CDR1 is MNHNY and CDR2 is SVGAGI (reference sequence). The CDR3 sequence is 15 residues long. Trimming left V 4 bases short and J 4 bases short, with 14 bases between. The CDR3 nucleotides read TGTGCCAGCAGTTCCCAGAATAAACCGGGAAACACCATATATTTT. Residues: CASSSQNKPGNTIYF.

The rearrangement links TRBV4-3 to TRBJ2-3; 12 nucleotides align to TRBD2. Trimming removed 4 bases from V and 1 base from J; junction bases left unmatched: 12. This CDR3 spans 19 amino acids. Germline V gene sequence: CDR1 LGHNA, CDR2 YSLEER. CDR3 loop: CASSRLGLAGDKGTDTQYF. CDR3 sequence (DNA): TGCGCCAGCAGCCGACTGGGACTAGCGGGTGATAAGGGCACAGATACGCAGTATTTT.

The V call is TRBV11-2, the J call TRBJ1-1; 12 bases match TRBD1. The CDR3 covers 16 residues. CDR1 and CDR2 from the germline V gene are SGHAT and FQNNGV. V dropped 4 bases and J dropped 4; count of bases not matched to a gene: 7. CDR3 in DNA: TGTGCCAGCAGCTGCCCGGGACAGGGGGCGTGCACTGAAGCTTTCTTT. Its protein is CASSCPGQGACTEAFF.

The chain joins TRBV7-9 to TRBJ2-3; D gene ambiguous. CDR1 is SEHNR, CDR2 FQNEAQ, per germline (reference sequence). Trimming took off 1 base at V and 4 bases at J, with 6 bases between the two ends. CDR3 size: 13 residues. The CDR3: CASSLDGADTQYF. DNA of the CDR3: TGTGCCAGCAGCTTAGATGGGGCAGATACGCAGTATTTT.

The J gene is TRBJ2-2, the V gene TRBV28; 8 positions agree with TRBD1. Germline assignment: CDR1 MDHEN and CDR2 SYDVKM. J was trimmed by 4 bases and V by 8 bases; bases with no gene match: 18. CDR3 length equals 18 residues. CDR3 sequence reads: CASRGTGDQEDGTGELFF. Here the CDR3 DNA reads TGTGCCAGCCGAGGGACAGGTGACCAAGAGGATGGCACCGGGGAGCTGTTTTTT. Drawing the rest from reference TRBV28 and TRBJ2-2, the complete variable domain is DVKVTQSSRYLVKRTGEKVFLECVQDMDHENMFWYRQDPGLGLRLIYFSYDVKMKEKGDIPEGYSVSREKKERFSLILESASTNQTSMYLCASRGTGDQEDGTGELFFGEGSRLTVL.

The gene calls are TRBV4-2 and TRBJ2-4; the D call may be TRBD1 or TRBD2 (5 bases each). This CDR3 spans 18 amino acids. Germline assignment: CDR1 LGHNA and CDR2 YNFKEQ. The V and J ends lost 5 bases and 0 bases respectively, with 20 bases between them. Here the CDR3 DNA reads TGTGCCAGCAGCATACCAATTGGGACCTACTTAGCCAAAAACATTCAGTACTTC. This translates into CASSIPIGTYLAKNIQYF.

The chain recombines TRBV14 with TRBJ1-1; 10 nucleotides match TRBD1. Per the germline V gene, CDR1 is SGHDN and CDR2 is FVKESK. The CDR3 spans 17 residues. V was clipped by 3 bases and J by 3 bases; unmatched bases: 10. CDR3 loop: CASSQPGQGLVDTEAFF. In DNA form, the CDR3 reads TGTGCCAGCAGCCAGCCGGGACAGGGGCTTGTAGACACTGAAGCTTTCTTT. The variable domain in full, with the rest retrieved from reference TRBV14 and TRBJ1-1, is EAGVTQFPSHSVIEKGQTVTLRCDPISGHDNLYWYRRVMGKEIKFLLHFVKESKQDESGMPNNRFLAERTGGTYSTLKVQPAELEDSGVYFCASSQPGQGLVDTEAFFGQGTRLTVV.

The chain recombines TRBV6-1 with TRBJ2-6, with 8 bases aligning to TRBD1. This CDR3 is built from 17 residues. The germline gives CDR1 MNHNS, CDR2 SASEGT. V was pared by 4 bases and J by 0 bases, with 5 bases of the junction left unmatched. The CDR3 DNA reads TGTGCCAGCAGTGTGGACAGGGTAGACTCTGGGGCCAACGTCCTGACTTTC. It is translated as CASSVDRVDSGANVLTF.

J is TRBJ2-3 and V is TRBV5-1; a possible D gene is TRBD2 (6 bases). Germline V CDR1 and CDR2: SGHRS, YFSETQ. The ends were cut back, 4 bases at V and 2 bases at J, with 23 bases in the middle. The CDR3 is 18 residues long. CDR3 sequence reads: CASSLKRDFNPPTDTQYF. In DNA form, the CDR3 reads TGCGCCAGCAGCCTAAAACGGGACTTCAACCCTCCCACAGATACGCAGTATTTT.

J is TRBJ1-1 and V is TRBV7-8; TRBD1 might be the D (5 bases). Trimming stripped 6 bases from V and 7 bases from J, with 15 bases between. Germline V gives CDR1 SGHVS, CDR2 FQNEAQ. The CDR3 covers 13 residues. The CDR3 sequence is CASRFYEGVEAFF. In DNA form, the CDR3 reads TGTGCCAGCAGATTTTATGAAGGGGTTGAAGCTTTCTTT.

This clone was detected only once. The genes are TRBV7-2 and TRBJ2-1, with a weak D call TRBD1 (5 bases). V was clipped by 5 bases and J by 9 bases, with 32 bases between them. The CDR3 has 19 residues. Germline CDR1 is SGHTA and CDR2 is FQGNSA. The CDR3 loop is CASSPDTPFPHTLYGEQFF. CDR3 nucleotides: TGTGCCAGCAGCCCGGACACTCCCTTCCCTCACACCCTGTACGGTGAGCAGTTCTTC.

The chain is built from TRBV4-2 and TRBJ2-7; tentative D call: TRBD2 (5 bases). Germline values: CDR1 LGHNA, CDR2 YNFKEQ. V gave up 1 base and J gave up 5 bases, with 15 bases separating them. The CDR3 runs to 15 residues. The DNA for the CDR3 is TGTGCCAGCAGCCAAGGGGTGCGAGGGATCGACGAGCAGTACTTC. This codes for CASSQGVRGIDEQYF.

This clone was picked up one time. The chain carries TRBV9 and TRBJ1-6; weak D call: TRBD1 (5 bases). The length of the CDR3 is 15 residues. The germline CDR1 and CDR2 sequences are SGDLS and YYNGEE. With 0 bases removed from V and 10 bases from J, the gap between germline ends came to 14 bases. The CDR3 DNA follows: TGTGCCAGCAGCGTAGCCGGGACCCTCGTGTCACCCCTCCACTTT. It yields the protein CASSVAGTLVSPLHF.

The gene calls are TRBV5-5 and TRBJ2-7, with a weak D call TRBD1 (6 bases). V was shortened by 5 bases and J by 1 base, with 16 bases between the two germline ends. The CDR3 is 15 amino acids. Per germline, CDR1 SGHKS and CDR2 YYEKEE (reference sequence). The CDR3 nucleotides are TGTGCCAGCAGTCTCCGGGACAAGGGATCCTACGAGCAGTACTTC. Residues: CASSLRDKGSYEQYF.

The chain couples TRBV7-6 to TRBJ2-1, with TRBD2 matching over 12 bases. Germline V gives CDR1 SGHVS, CDR2 FNYEAQ. This CDR3 is 20 amino acids long. After removal of 1 base from V and 0 bases from J, the junction contained 10 bases not matched to a gene. Here the CDR3 DNA reads TGTGCCAGCAGCTTAGGGAGGACTCTAGCGGGGGGGAGCTCCTACAATGAGCAGTTCTTC. Translating it yields CASSLGRTLAGGSSYNEQFF. The entire variable domain, with the rest obtained from reference TRBV7-6 and TRBJ2-1, is as follows: GAGVSQSPRYKVTKRGQDVALRCDPISGHVSLYWYRQALGQGPEFLTYFNYEAQQDKSGLPNDRFSAERPEGSISTLTIQRTEQRDSAMYRCASSLGRTLAGGSSYNEQFFGPGTRLTVL.

This clone was seen more than once but under ten times. The V and J genes are TRBV7-9 and TRBJ1-2, with 8 nucleotides matching TRBD1. V trimming: 2 bases; J trimming: 6 bases; junction bases outside the gene matches: 11. The CDR3 has 16 amino acids. CDR1 and CDR2 (germline): SEHNR, FQNEAQ (reference sequence). CDR3 nucleotide sequence: TGTGCCAGCAGCTTATATCGGTCCAGGGGGCAGGATGGCTACACCTTC. Translation gives CASSLYRSRGQDGYTF. The full variable domain, completed using reference TRBV7-9 and TRBJ1-2, is DTGVSQNPRHKITKRGQNVTFRCDPISEHNRLYWYRQTLGQGPEFLTYFQNEAQLEKSRLLSDRFSAERPKGSFSTLEIQRTEQGDSAMYLCASSLYRSRGQDGYTFGSGTRLTVV.

The chain recombines TRBV21-1 with TRBJ2-2; TRBD2, as called in the table, went unchecked against the DNA. TRBV21-1 is described as a pseudogene. This CDR3 has 22 amino acids. In nucleotides, the CDR3 is TGTGCCAGCAGCGAGTTCCCGGGGGCTAGCGGGGGGGCCCTCGCGAACACCGGGGAGCTGTTTTTT. This encodes CASSEFPGASGGALANTGELFF.